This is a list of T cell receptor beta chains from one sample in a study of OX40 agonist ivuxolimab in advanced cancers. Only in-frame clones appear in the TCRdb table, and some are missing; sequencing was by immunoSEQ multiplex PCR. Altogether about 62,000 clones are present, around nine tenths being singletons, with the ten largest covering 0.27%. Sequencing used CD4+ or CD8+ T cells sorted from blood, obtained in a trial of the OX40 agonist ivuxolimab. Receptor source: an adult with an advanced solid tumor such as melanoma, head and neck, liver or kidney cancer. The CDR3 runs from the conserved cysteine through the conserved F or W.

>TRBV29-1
CSVVRGLNNEQFF
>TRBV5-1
CASSLARAHEQYF
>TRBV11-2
CASSPLPRGRAGNEQFF
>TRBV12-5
CASGLRGSFLEHYGYTF
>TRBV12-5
CASGLANGGYTF
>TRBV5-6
CASSLGQPATNEKLFF
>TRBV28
CASSSTGMNRETQYF
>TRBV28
CASRTLGGYQPQHF
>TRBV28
CASSTTSGSLSTQYF
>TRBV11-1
CASSFHSPGTNEQYF